Included here is one TCR beta chain sequence, with context. Its antigen is unidentified. These data come from a study of shared clonotypes between healthy human individuals. Looking at the study overall: Each donor's CD8 memory used one plate, CD8 naive two, each CD4 subset three. Overall study results and limits: Few donors restricted represented genetic and exposure-history diversity. Naive CD4 clonotypes overlapped across a few donors at around 4.7%.

The V gene's germline CDR1 is SQVTM and CDR2 ANQGSEA. This CDR3 region has 15 residues. J was trimmed by 4 bases and V by 5 bases; bases with no gene match: 11. The study enrolled healthy HIV-negative adults without recent acute infections or vaccinations as donors. Libraries were prepared by immunoSEQ multiplex PCR; TCRdb keeps only in-frame clonotypes and omits some of them. The repertoire holds hundreds of thousands of clones, with 97% as singletons. The chain joins TRBV29-1 to TRBJ2-1, with 7 bases lining up with TRBD2. The specimen sequenced was naive CD4+ T cells sorted from blood. The subset: CD45RA+ positively selected. The sequence derives from a young woman in good health. CDR3 sequence (DNA): TGCAGCGTTCGCCCTCCTAGCGGCCTATACAATGAGCAGTTCTTC. Translated: CSVRPPSGLYNEQFF.